Listed below are T cell receptor beta chains from one sample, sequenced in a study of T-cell memory formation after mild COVID-19. MiXCR was run by TCRdb on the 5' RACE reads, yielding one entry per CDR3 protein. Here the sample spans 450,000 to 650,000 distinct CDR3 sequences, roughly 20% being singletons. The sample was PBMCs or a T cell subset sorted from them (not recorded which). These receptor sequences come from an adult woman who had mild COVID-19 (a few samples of this study predate the infection). Cell type and time point are not known. The CDR3 runs from the conserved cysteine through the conserved F or W. Each record gives: CDR3 length, V gene, CDR3 protein.

14 TRBV29-1 CSVEKAGTGDEQYF
17 TRBV7-2 CASSLAPSGTSLNEQFF
17 TRBV5-1 CASSASNPSGGASEQYF
15 TRBV5-1 CASSLQGQDTGELFF
18 TRBV3-1 CASSPTQGLPSNYNEQFF
15 TRBV7-3 CASSLDLRGNSPLHF
15 TRBV2 CASSENPGRRNEQFF
15 TRBV4-1 CASSLPGQGNQPQHF
14 TRBV10-3 CAISAPQTYQPQHF
15 TRBV7-2 CASSSPGLAVYEQYF
16 TRBV13 CASSSGSWEGNSPLHF
13 TRBV5-1 CASSLGPGNEQFF
17 TRBV20-1 CSAIGQGSSGSYNEQFF
18 TRBV6-6 CASSYSSWAGSSYNEQFF
15 TRBV7-2 CASSFRGGYMDTQYF
15 TRBV5-1 CASSARTGPNNEQFF
14 TRBV20-1 CSATSGQHPYEQYF
13 TRBV7-3 CASSLTRGDGYTF
16 TRBV15 CATSSTAGPSTDTQYF
14 TRBV29-1 CSVPDRVGTDTQYF
14 TRBV6-5 CASSFQASYNEQFF
14 TRBV7-6 CASSPAGVNGIQYF
10 TRBV7-9 CASSSRWLVF
13 TRBV5-1 CASSLASVGEQYF
14 TRBV7-2 CASSLSTVRETQYF
16 TRBV24-1 CATSVTGGSWANVLTF
16 TRBV21-1 CASSSARGGTTDTQYF
12 TRBV12-3/TRBV12-4 CASSLRVDTQYF
15 TRBV24-1 CATSRTSGVINEQFF
13 TRBV2 CASRTGNTGELFF
12 TRBV29-1 CSVEKAGYEQYF
15 TRBV12-3/TRBV12-4 CASSLVGEGANEQFF
16 TRBV12-3/TRBV12-4 CASSPQGHSGANVLTF
13 TRBV20-1 CSARGGQVGRQFF
14 TRBV6-5 CASSYSSSGYEQYF
15 TRBV5-5 CASSPGTGVAETQYF
15 TRBV9 CASSVAGVVTDTQYF
15 TRBV24-1 CATSDLRTSNEKLFF
13 TRBV29-1 CSVVKVPSYEQYF
12 TRBV12-3/TRBV12-4 CASSLFTSEQIF
14 TRBV30 CAWSGRVGNQPQHF
16 TRBV30 CAWSYGLAGGKDTQYF
14 TRBV20-1 CSAWDRVTNYGYTF
13 TRBV7-2 CASSFTGTTEQYF
16 TRBV7-9 CASSSTRQGGTDTQYF
20 TRBV6-5 CASSYSRTSGPQSSYNEQFF
13 TRBV7-9 CASSLRDTDTQYF
16 TRBV4-2 CASSQDLLLSTDTQYF
16 TRBV29-1 CSVVLGTAVSGNTIYF